Each of the 8 T cell receptor beta chains below was sequenced from the same sample in a study of metastatic and nonmetastatic thyroid tumors. From the PCR reads, TCRdb re-called clones with MiXCR. The table lists 15,000 to 20,000 clones, more than 25% of them singletons, with less than 15% in the top ten. Thyroid surgery was preceded by no treatment in any patient. The material sequenced was tumor tissue. Source of these receptors: a female donor with papillary thyroid cancer or a benign thyroid nodule (not recorded which). Some clones in this sample may be carry-over from other donors' samples.

This clone is labeled medium-sized. The V and J genes are TRBV7-2 and TRBJ2-1; 11 bases match TRBD2. CDR1 is SGHTA, CDR2 FQGNSA, per germline. The V segment lost 4 bases and the J segment 4 bases; nucleotides outside the gene matches: 6. The CDR3 covers 16 residues. CDR3 in amino acids: CASSSSGTSGYNEQFF. In DNA, the CDR3 is TGTGCCAGCAGCTCCTCCGGGACTAGCGGTTACAATGAGCAGTTCTTC.

This clone was seen at least ten times. This CDR3 reads CASSLYLAGASTDTQYF. The CDR3 DNA is TGTGCCAGCAGCCTGTATCTAGCGGGCGCTAGCACAGATACGCAGTATTTT. The V call is TRBV7-3, the J call TRBJ2-3; 8 bases are shared with TRBD2. Trimming took 5 bases from V and 0 from J; bases not matched to a gene: 10. This CDR3 is built from 17 residues. CDR1 SGHTA and CDR2 FQGTGA come from the germline V gene. The full variable domain, in which reference TRBV7-3 and TRBJ2-3 provide the parts outside the CDR3, is GAGVSQTPSNKVTEKGKYVELRCDPISGHTALYWYRQSLGQGPEFLIYFQGTGAADDSGLPNDRFFAVRPEGSVSTLKIQRTERGDSAVYLCASSLYLAGASTDTQYFGPGTRLTVL.

The gene calls are TRBV28 and TRBJ2-7, with D tentatively TRBD1 (6 bases). Trimming removed 4 bases at V and 6 bases at J, with 19 bases between. Looked up from germline, CDR1 is MDHEN and CDR2 is SYDVKM. CDR3 length: 15 residues. The CDR3 DNA reads TGTGCCAGCAGTTCCACTACGCACAGGGCGAGCGAGCAGTACTTC. It is translated as CASSSTTHRASEQYF.

J is TRBJ1-4 and V is TRBV12-3 or TRBV12-4, with D tentatively TRBD1 (5 bases). CDR3 length equals 17 residues. Trimming left V 7 bases short and J 0 bases short, with 18 bases between. The CDR3 DNA sequence: TGTGCCAGCACCAATTTAGGGGCTGGTGCAACTAATGAAAAACTGTTTTTT. This encodes CASTNLGAGATNEKLFF.

Sample share makes this clone medium-sized. CDR3 in DNA: TGTGCCAGCAGTGGACCTCGTTCCCGCTACGAGCAGTACTTC. Translation: CASSGPRSRYEQYF. The V and J genes are TRBV2 and TRBJ2-7; the D is unclear. V was pared by 4 bases and J by 3 bases, with 13 bases between. The CDR3 is 14 amino acids. Germline assignment: CDR1 SNHLY and CDR2 FYNNEI.

By share of the sample, this clone is medium-sized. This chain uses TRBV19 with TRBJ2-6; D is perhaps TRBD1 or TRBD2 (5 bases each). Germline CDR1 LNHDA, CDR2 SQIVND (reference sequence). The CDR3 is 18 amino acids. Trimming took 5 bases from V and 5 from J, leaving 22 bases between them. This CDR3 reads CASSPLPGTDYRANVLTF. DNA for the CDR3: TGTGCCAGTAGTCCCCTCCCCGGGACGGATTATAGGGCCAACGTCCTGACTTTC.

This chain uses TRBV7-2 with TRBJ2-2; D not resolved. CDR1 SGHTA and CDR2 FQGNSA come from the germline V gene. V was pared by 0 bases and J by 5 bases, with 4 bases between. CDR3 length: 13 residues. The CDR3 spells CASSLAWTGELFF. The CDR3 DNA reads TGTGCCAGCAGCTTAGCGTGGACCGGGGAGCTGTTTTTT.

By share, this clone ranks as large. Other DNA sequences in this specimen translate into the identical CDR3. This sequence joins TRBV11-2 and TRBJ2-3, with TRBD2 matching 14 bases. Trimming at V came to 1 base and at J to 5 bases, leaving 2 bases not matched to a gene. CDR3 length equals 16 residues. CDR1 is SGHAT and CDR2 is FQNNGV in the germline V gene. In nucleotides, the CDR3 is TGTGCCAGCAGCTTAGGGGGGACTAGCGGGAGAGATACGCAGTATTTT. Protein sequence: CASSLGGTSGRDTQYF.